This TCR beta chain is drawn from a study of CD8+CD57+ T cells in acquired aplastic anemia. Study background: Isolated CD4+ and CD8+ cells, once sorted, yielded DNA averaging roughly 3 ug.

Only a few counts were recorded for this clonotype. The antigen is unknown. Broader study findings: There were twenty-nine CD8+ CDR3 sequences that occurred in both patients and controls.

The study profiled TCR beta VDJ and CDR3 using genomic DNA as template. TCRdb used MiXCR to reprocess the reads, holding one entry per CDR3 protein. This table has 200,000 to 300,000 distinct CDR3 sequences, 45% to 50% appearing once. The authors sequenced patients whose flow cytometry had shown CD8+CD57+ cell expansion. The enrolled patients all had severe acquired aplastic anemia. Unmatched junction bases numbered 5, after V lost 1 base and J lost 4 bases. Germline V CDR1 and CDR2: GTSNPN, SVGIG (reference sequence). CDR3 length: 15 residues. The source is a human donor with aplastic anemia. The source material was sorted CD4+, CD8+, or CD8+CD57+ T cells (not recorded which) from PBMCs. The V call is TRBV30, the J call TRBJ1-4, with 8 bases aligning to TRBD1. CDR3: CAWSGRDRSNEKLFF. The DNA for the CDR3 is TGTGCCTGGAGTGGCCGGGACAGGAGTAATGAAAAACTGTTTTTT. Variable domain in full (rest from reference TRBV30 and TRBJ1-4): SQTIHQWPATLVQPVGSPLSLECTVEGTSNPNLYWYRQAAGRGLQLLFYSVGIGQISSEVPQNLSASRPQDRQFILSSKKLLLSDSGFYLCAWSGRDRSNEKLFFGSGTQLSVL.